The source of this T cell receptor beta chain is a study of shared clonotypes between healthy human individuals. Splitting of each subset's genomic DNA was done evenly across several immunoSEQ plates. Per sorted-subset replicate PCR, input was around 200 ng DNA, representing tens of thousands of T cell genomes. Some clones are missing from TCRdb's copy, which holds only in-frame ones; the method was immunoSEQ multiplex PCR. The sample has nearly 2 million clones, approximately 94% seen once. Naive CD8 cells were CD45RO-negative, positively selected for CCR7, excluding terminally differentiated effector memory CD45RA+ cells. Germline lookup yields CDR1 MNHEY and CDR2 SMNVEV (reference sequence). The CDR3 spans 15 residues. V dropped 5 bases and J dropped 0 bases, with 14 bases sitting between them.

Sample: naive CD8+ T cells sorted from blood. This receptor was identified in a man aged 18 to 29 in good health. V is TRBV27 and J is TRBJ2-7, with a tentative D call TRBD2 (7 bases). CDR3 sequence reads: CASSPLGGASYEQYF. The CDR3 nucleotides are TGTGCCAGCAGTCCCCTGGGGGGGGCCTCCTACGAGCAGTACTTC.